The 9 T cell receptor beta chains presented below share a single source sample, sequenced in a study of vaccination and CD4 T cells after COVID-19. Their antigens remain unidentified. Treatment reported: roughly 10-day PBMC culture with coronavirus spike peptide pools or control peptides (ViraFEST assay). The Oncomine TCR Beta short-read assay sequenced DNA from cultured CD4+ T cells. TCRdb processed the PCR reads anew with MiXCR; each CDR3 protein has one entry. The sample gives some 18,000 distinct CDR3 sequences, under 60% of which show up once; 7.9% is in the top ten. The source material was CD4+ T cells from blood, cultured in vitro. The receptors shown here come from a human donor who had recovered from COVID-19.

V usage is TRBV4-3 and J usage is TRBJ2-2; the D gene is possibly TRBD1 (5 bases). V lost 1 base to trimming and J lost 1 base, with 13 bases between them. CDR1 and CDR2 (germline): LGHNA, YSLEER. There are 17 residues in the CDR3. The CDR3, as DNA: TGCGCCAGCAGCCAAGGCCTACCTGACAGGAACACCGGGGAGCTGTTTTTT. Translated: CASSQGLPDRNTGELFF.

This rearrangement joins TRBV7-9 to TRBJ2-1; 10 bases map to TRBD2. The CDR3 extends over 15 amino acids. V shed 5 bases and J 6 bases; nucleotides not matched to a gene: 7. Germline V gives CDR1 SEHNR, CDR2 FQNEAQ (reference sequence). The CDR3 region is CASSPELAGSNEQFF. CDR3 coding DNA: TGTGCCAGCAGCCCGGAACTAGCGGGAAGCAATGAGCAGTTCTTC.

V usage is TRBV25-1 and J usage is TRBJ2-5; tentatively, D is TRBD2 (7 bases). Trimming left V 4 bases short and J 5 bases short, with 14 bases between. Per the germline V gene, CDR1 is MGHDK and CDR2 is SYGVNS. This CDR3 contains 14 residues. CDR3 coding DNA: TGTGCCAGCAGTGCGTGGGGGGGCGCCGAGACCCAGTACTTC. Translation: CASSAWGGAETQYF.

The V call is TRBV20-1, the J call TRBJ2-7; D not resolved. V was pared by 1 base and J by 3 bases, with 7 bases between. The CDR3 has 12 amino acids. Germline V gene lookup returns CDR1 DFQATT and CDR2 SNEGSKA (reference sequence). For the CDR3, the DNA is TGCAGTGCTAGAGTAACGGGCTACGAGCAGTACTTC. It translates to CSARVTGYEQYF.

CDR3 DNA: TGTGCCAGTAGGGGACTAGCGGGAGTTTACAATGAGCAGTTCTTC. Residues: CASRGLAGVYNEQFF. The chain carries TRBV19 and TRBJ2-1, with TRBD2 identical over 14 bases. This CDR3 is built from 15 residues. Germline loops: CDR1 LNHDA, CDR2 SQIVND (reference sequence). V trimming: 6 bases; J trimming: 4 bases; junction bases outside the gene matches: 2.

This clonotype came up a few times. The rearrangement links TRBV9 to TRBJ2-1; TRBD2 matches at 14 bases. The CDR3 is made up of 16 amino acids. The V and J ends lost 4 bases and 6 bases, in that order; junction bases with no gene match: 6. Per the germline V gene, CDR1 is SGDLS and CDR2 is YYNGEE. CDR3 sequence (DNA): TGTGCCAGCAGCTCCGGACTAGCGGGAGGATTCAATGAGCAGTTCTTC. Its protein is CASSSGLAGGFNEQFF. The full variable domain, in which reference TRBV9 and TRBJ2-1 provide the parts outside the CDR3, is DSGVTQTPKHLITATGQRVTLRCSPRSGDLSVYWYQQSLDQGLQFLIQYYNGEERAKGNILERFSAQQFPDLHSELNLSSLELGDSALYFCASSSGLAGGFNEQFFGPGTRLTVL.

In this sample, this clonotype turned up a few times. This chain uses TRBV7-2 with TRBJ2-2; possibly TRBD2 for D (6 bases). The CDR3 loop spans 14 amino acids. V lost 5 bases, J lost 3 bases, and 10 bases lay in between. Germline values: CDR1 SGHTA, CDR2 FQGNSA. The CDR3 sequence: CASSRQRDTGELFF. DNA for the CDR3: TGTGCCAGCAGCCGGCAGCGGGACACCGGGGAGCTGTTTTTT.

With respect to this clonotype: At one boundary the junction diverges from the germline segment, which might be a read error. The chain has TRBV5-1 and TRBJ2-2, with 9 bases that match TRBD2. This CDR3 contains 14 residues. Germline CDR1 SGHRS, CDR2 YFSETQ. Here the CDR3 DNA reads TGCACCAGCGAGCGGGAGGTGGGGGCCGGGGAGCTGTTTTTT. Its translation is CTSEREVGAGELFF.

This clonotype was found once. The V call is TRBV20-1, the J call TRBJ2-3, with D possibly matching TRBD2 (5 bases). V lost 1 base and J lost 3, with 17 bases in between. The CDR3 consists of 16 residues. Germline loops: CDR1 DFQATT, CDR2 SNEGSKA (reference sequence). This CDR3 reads CSARAGLATATDTQYF. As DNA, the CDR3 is TGCAGTGCTAGAGCCGGACTGGCGACCGCGACAGATACGCAGTATTTT.